This T cell receptor (beta chain) was documented in a study of blood T cell repertoires in COVID-19. Study-wide background: PBMCs, B-cell-depleted T cells, or T cells were the source of the cDNA or gDNA that made up the material.

Profiling relied on immunoSEQ multiplex PCR, and the TCRdb table lists in-frame clones only, not all of them. Of about 140,000 clones listed, around 90% are singletons. The CDR3 has 17 amino acids. CDR1 MNHEY and CDR2 SVGEGT come from the germline V gene. V lost 3 bases and J 0 bases, leaving 17 bases between the germline ends. Sequencing was performed on peripheral blood. The chain recombines TRBV6-2 or TRBV6-3 with TRBJ1-2; tentatively, D is TRBD1 (6 bases). This sequence originates from a woman over 75 with acute or convalescent COVID-19. The CDR3 spells CASSYGQGLRSNYGYTF. CDR3 DNA sequence: TGTGCCAGCAGTTATGGGCAGGGGCTCCGTTCTAACTATGGCTACACCTTC.